This entry lists 20 T cell receptor beta chains sequenced from one sample in a study of shared clonotypes between healthy human individuals. The method was immunoSEQ multiplex PCR; TCRdb's version includes in-frame clones alone and lacks a portion of them. The sample lists roughly 890,000 clones, 80% to 95% occurring once. Terminally differentiated effector memory CD45RA+ cells were excluded from the naive CD8 cells, which were CD45RO-negative and positively selected for CCR7. The sample was naive CD8+ T cells sorted from blood. These TCRs come from a man aged 30 to 45 in good health.

This chain links TRBV7-9 with TRBJ2-5; 7 positions match TRBD2. Germline V gene sequence: CDR1 SEHNR, CDR2 FQNEAQ (reference sequence). CDR3 length: 13 residues. The J segment lost 5 bases and the V segment lost 6 bases, leaving 6 bases of the junction unmatched. DNA of the CDR3: TGTGCCAGCAGTGGGGCGGGAGTTGAGACCCAGTACTTC. Protein sequence: CASSGAGVETQYF.

The genes are TRBV25-1 and TRBJ1-4, with D maybe TRBD1 (5 bases). Per the germline V gene, CDR1 is MGHDK and CDR2 is SYGVNS. V lost 3 bases and J lost 8, with 13 bases in between. The CDR3 spans 14 residues. CDR3 DNA: TGTGCCAGCAGTGACCCCAGGGAGGGGGAAAAACTGTTTTTT. It translates to CASSDPREGEKLFF. Using reference TRBV25-1 and TRBJ1-4 for the parts outside the CDR3, the full variable domain is EADIYQTPRYLVIGTGKKITLECSQTMGHDKMYWYQQDPGMELHLIHYSYGVNSTEKGDLSSESTVSRIRTEHFPLTLESARPSHTSQYLCASSDPREGEKLFFGSGTQLSVL.

The rearrangement uses TRBV5-1 and TRBJ2-2; D is perhaps TRBD2 (5 bases). Germline-derived CDR1 and CDR2 are SGHRS and YFSETQ. Trimming left V 6 bases short and J 6 bases short, with 18 bases between. This CDR3 is 15 amino acids long. The CDR3 DNA follows: TGCGCCAGCACCCCCGGACTCGGAAGGGCCGGGGAGCTGTTTTTT. Its translation is CASTPGLGRAGELFF.

The genes are TRBV7-2 and TRBJ1-4; weak D call: TRBD1 (6 bases). Trimming removed 4 bases at V and 3 bases at J, with 15 bases between. Looked up from germline, CDR1 is SGHTA and CDR2 is FQGNSA. The CDR3 is made up of 16 amino acids. The CDR3 here is CASSYLQGRANEKLFF. The CDR3 DNA reads TGTGCCAGCAGCTACTTACAGGGCCGCGCTAATGAAAAACTGTTTTTT.

V gene TRBV15 combines with J gene TRBJ2-7, with TRBD2 identical over 9 bases. This CDR3 has 14 residues. The germline V gene encodes CDR1 LNHNV and CDR2 YYDKDF (reference sequence). V lost 6 bases and J lost 1; bases outside the gene matches: 4. The CDR3 sequence is CATSSGRGSYEQYF. The CDR3, as DNA: TGTGCCACCAGTAGCGGGAGAGGTTCCTACGAGCAGTACTTC.

This chain links TRBV4-3 with TRBJ1-3; D is ambiguous. The germline gives CDR1 LGHNA, CDR2 YSLEER. Trimming removed 0 bases from V and 4 bases from J, with 16 bases in between. The CDR3 extends over 17 amino acids. The CDR3 DNA reads as TGCGCCAGCAGCCAAGATAGGGCGGAGATCCAGGGAAACACCATATATTTT. Its translation: CASSQDRAEIQGNTIYF.

Points on this clone: The same CDR3 also results from other DNA sequences found in this sample. The J gene is TRBJ2-1, the V gene TRBV7-9; no clear D gene. This CDR3 comprises 11 residues. The V gene's germline CDR1 is SEHNR and CDR2 FQNEAQ (reference sequence). V lost 3 bases and J 8 bases, leaving 5 bases between the germline ends. Written as DNA, the CDR3 is TGTGCCAGCAGCTTTTTAGATGAGCAGTTCTTC. It is translated as CASSFLDEQFF.

The CDR3 coding sequence is TGTGCCAGCAGTTCCTTTGTAGGACGGGAGTCCTACGACCCTAACGAGCAGTACTTC. Amino acids: CASSSFVGRESYDPNEQYF. The chain employs TRBV28 and TRBJ2-7, with D perhaps matching TRBD2 (6 bases). CDR3 length: 19 amino acids. Germline-derived CDR1 and CDR2 are MDHEN and SYDVKM. Trimming shortened V by 4 bases and J by 5 bases, and 30 bases separated the two germline ends.

The chain links TRBV7-9 to TRBJ2-2; 7 bases align to TRBD2. CDR3 length equals 16 residues. CDR1 SEHNR and CDR2 FQNEAQ come from the germline V gene (reference sequence). Trimming cost V 2 bases and J 6 bases; bases outside gene matches: 9. CDR3 protein: CASSLSAGDFPGELFF. CDR3 sequence (DNA): TGTGCCAGCAGCTTATCGGCGGGAGACTTCCCCGGGGAGCTGTTTTTT.

In its sample, this clone was seen once. The chain combines TRBV5-6 with TRBJ2-1; TRBD1 or TRBD2 may be the D gene (5 bases each). Germline CDR1 is SGHDT and CDR2 is YYEEEE. The V end lost 5 bases, the J end lost 4 bases, and 19 bases lay between the germline ends. This CDR3 contains 16 residues. CDR3 amino acids: CASSPDGGVSYNEQFF. CDR3 coding DNA: TGTGCCAGCAGTCCGGATGGGGGAGTTTCTTACAATGAGCAGTTCTTC.

The chain joins TRBV9 to TRBJ1-4, with 10 bases aligning to TRBD1. The CDR3 sequence is 15 residues long. V shed 3 bases, J shed 7 bases, and the junction held 6 bases outside the gene matches. CDR1 and CDR2 from the germline V gene are SGDLS and YYNGEE. CDR3 nucleotide sequence: TGTGCCAGCAGCGGACAGGGGGCTGGTGGTGAAAAACTGTTTTTT. Translating it yields CASSGQGAGGEKLFF.

The chain recombines TRBV6-5 with TRBJ2-7; D is unclear. V was clipped by 10 bases and J by 5 bases, with 18 bases between them. Germline loops: CDR1 MNHEY, CDR2 SVGAGI. This CDR3 region has 13 residues. CDR3 coding DNA: TGTGCCACCCGGACCGTGGGTGGAAACGAGCAGTACTTC. Amino acid sequence: CATRTVGGNEQYF.

The V call is TRBV7-9, the J call TRBJ2-5, with D possibly matching TRBD2 (5 bases). The ends were cut back, 10 bases at V and 5 bases at J, with 26 bases in the middle. Germline V gene data show CDR1 as SEHNR and CDR2 as FQNEAQ (reference sequence). The CDR3 extends over 16 amino acids. The CDR3 nucleotides read TGTGCCATCTCAGCCCCACGTCGGGATTTGGGGGAGACCCAGTACTTC. Its translation is CAISAPRRDLGETQYF.

This sequence joins TRBV7-2 and TRBJ2-7; D uncertain. Trimming removed 4 bases at V and 1 base at J, with 8 bases between. This CDR3 contains 13 residues. Germline V lookup: CDR1 SGHTA, CDR2 FQGNSA. As DNA, the CDR3 is TGTGCCAGCAGCTACTTTAAATCCTACGAGCAGTACTTC. This gives the protein CASSYFKSYEQYF.

The table lists this clone with a count of one. The chain links TRBV27 to TRBJ2-3; no firm D call. The germline CDR1 and CDR2 sequences are MNHEY and SMNVEV (reference sequence). The CDR3 has 13 residues. With 8 bases removed from V and 6 bases from J, the gap between germline ends came to 15 bases. In nucleotides, the CDR3 is TGTGCCAGCGGTCAGGACGCAAGCGATACGCAGTATTTT. This sequence encodes CASGQDASDTQYF.

The chain has TRBV7-9 and TRBJ2-7; D is perhaps TRBD1 (5 bases). Trimming pared 5 bases from V and 2 bases from J, leaving 13 bases between. There are 14 residues in the CDR3. Germline CDR1 SEHNR, CDR2 FQNEAQ (reference sequence). In DNA form, the CDR3 reads TGTGCCAGCAGCAGCGACAGCCGGACCTACGAGCAGTACTTC. It encodes CASSSDSRTYEQYF.

The CDR3 region has the DNA TGTGCCAGCAGTAAGACAGGGGGCAAGGCAAAACTGTTTTTT. Translation: CASSKTGGKAKLFF. The V gene is TRBV27, the J gene TRBJ1-4, with TRBD1 matching over 10 bases. Germline CDR1 MNHEY, CDR2 SMNVEV (reference sequence). The V segment lost 5 bases and the J segment 10 bases; nucleotides outside the gene matches: 7. The length of the CDR3 is 14 residues.

The gene calls are TRBV2 and TRBJ2-4; perhaps D is TRBD1 or TRBD2 (5 bases each). The CDR3 extends over 11 amino acids. V dropped 0 bases and J dropped 15 bases, with 9 bases sitting between them. CDR1 and CDR2 (germline): SNHLY, FYNNEI. CDR3 coding DNA: TGTGCCAGCAGTGAAGCGGGGGTATGGTACTTC. It specifies CASSEAGVWYF. Complete variable domain (other parts from reference TRBV2 and TRBJ2-4): EPEVTQTPSHQVTQMGQEVILRCVPISNHLYFYWYRQILGQKVEFLVSFYNNEISEKSEIFDDQFSVERPDGSNFTLKIRSTKLEDSAMYFCASSEAGVWYFGAGTRLSVL.

This clone has just one count. Other DNA variants within this sample encode the same CDR3. The CDR3 sequence: CASSPYRGAYEQYF. The CDR3 DNA follows: TGTGCCAGCAGCCCCTACCGGGGGGCGTACGAGCAGTACTTC. The chain is built from TRBV28 and TRBJ2-7; a possible D gene is TRBD2 (7 bases). This CDR3 comprises 14 residues. Germline CDR1 reads MDHEN; CDR2 reads SYDVKM. V shed 6 bases and J shed 4 bases, with 16 bases lying between them.

This sequence joins TRBV28 and TRBJ2-1; the match to TRBD2 covers 7 bases. The CDR3 contains 15 residues. CDR1 and CDR2 (germline): MDHEN, SYDVKM. J was trimmed by 7 bases and V by 2 bases; bases with no gene match: 8. The CDR3, as DNA: TGTGCCAGCAGTTTAGGGGCAGGGAGGGCGAATGAGCAGTTCTTC. Protein product: CASSLGAGRANEQFF.